The 19 T cell receptor beta chains given below trace back to one sample, sequenced in a study of Ad26.COV2.S vaccination and SARS-CoV-2 variants. Repertoires were generated with immunoSEQ multiplex PCR, while TCRdb's copy carries only in-frame clones and drops some. The sample lists 300,000 to 450,000 clones; 92% were seen once. The source material was peripheral blood, sampled after recovery from COVID-19. The receptors come from a human donor who had recovered from COVID-19.

This clone appeared once. This sequence joins TRBV10-2 and TRBJ2-5; 7 bases agree with TRBD1. V shed 4 bases and J 2 bases; nucleotides not matched to a gene: 7. The CDR3 totals 15 residues. Looked up from germline, CDR1 is WSHSY and CDR2 is SAAADI. DNA for the CDR3: TGCGCCAGCAGTGTTCGTGGGACAGAACAAGAGACCCAGTACTTC. Its protein is CASSVRGTEQETQYF.

In its sample, this clone was seen once. The rearrangement joins TRBV9 to TRBJ2-7; D might be TRBD2 (6 bases). Germline CDR1 reads SGDLS; CDR2 reads YYNGEE. This CDR3 comprises 15 residues. Between the trimmed V and J ends, which lost 0 bases and 0 bases, there was a span of 10 bases. The CDR3 DNA reads as TGTGCCAGCAGCGTAGGCGGGGCCCTCTCCTACGAGCAGTACTTC. It is translated as CASSVGGALSYEQYF. Complete variable domain (other parts from reference TRBV9 and TRBJ2-7): DSGVTQTPKHLITATGQRVTLRCSPRSGDLSVYWYQQSLDQGLQFLIQYYNGEERAKGNILERFSAQQFPDLHSELNLSSLELGDSALYFCASSVGGALSYEQYFGPGTRLTVT.

Only one count was recorded for this clone. V and J are TRBV15 and TRBJ2-7; maybe TRBD1 (6 bases). CDR1 LNHNV and CDR2 YYDKDF come from the germline V gene (reference sequence). The length of the CDR3 is 15 residues. Trimming removed 0 bases from V and 0 bases from J, with 9 bases in between. CDR3: CATSREGALSYEQYF. The CDR3 DNA is TGTGCCACCAGCAGAGAGGGGGCCCTCTCCTACGAGCAGTACTTC.

The chain is built from TRBV6-1 and TRBJ1-5; D is uncertain. This CDR3 region has 12 residues. CDR1 MNHNS and CDR2 SASEGT come from the germline V gene. Between the trimmed V and J ends, which lost 1 base and 8 bases, there was a span of 6 bases. Here the CDR3 reads CASSEGYEPQHF. The CDR3 DNA is TGTGCCAGCAGTGAAGGTTATGAGCCCCAGCATTTT.

The V and J genes are TRBV5-6 and TRBJ1-1, with 7 bases lining up with TRBD1. Germline V CDR1 and CDR2: SGHDT, YYEEEE. Trimming took 7 bases from V and 1 from J; bases not matched to a gene: 4. The CDR3 contains 13 residues. The CDR3 here is CASDRTGNTEAFF. The CDR3 bases are TGTGCCAGCGACCGGACAGGGAACACTGAAGCTTTCTTT.

V gene TRBV6-5 combines with J gene TRBJ1-6; D is unclear. Germline CDR1 MNHEY, CDR2 SVGAGI. V gave up 6 bases and J gave up 7 bases, with 13 bases separating them. This CDR3 has 14 amino acids. The CDR3 DNA sequence: TGTGCCAGCAGACCGGACCTCGAAAATTCACCCCTCCACTTT. The encoded protein is CASRPDLENSPLHF.

A word on this clone: The same CDR3 is also encoded by other DNA sequences in this sample. The chain joins TRBV4-3 to TRBJ1-2; D unclear. CDR3 length: 14 residues. Per germline, CDR1 LGHNA and CDR2 YSLEER. The V and J ends lost 4 bases and 2 bases respectively, with 11 bases between them. The CDR3 nucleotides are TGCGCCAGCAGCCCCGGTACCGGAAACTATGGCTACACCTTC. It specifies CASSPGTGNYGYTF.

The rearrangement joins TRBV6-8 to TRBJ1-5, with D possibly being TRBD1 (5 bases). The germline gives CDR1 MNHGY, CDR2 SAAAGT. The germline V and J ends were trimmed by 5 bases and 7 bases, with 18 bases remaining between them. The CDR3 has 15 residues. CDR3: CASSRWTPWGQPQHF. Written as DNA, the CDR3 is TGTGCCAGCAGTCGTTGGACCCCTTGGGGGCAGCCCCAGCATTTT.

J is TRBJ1-3 and V is TRBV5-1, with a tentative D call TRBD1 (5 bases). Trimming stripped 1 base from V and 4 bases from J, with 12 bases between. CDR1 SGHRS and CDR2 YFSETQ come from the germline V gene. The CDR3 spans 15 residues. The CDR3 here is CASSLRTGSGNTIYF. The DNA for the CDR3 is TGCGCCAGCAGCTTGAGAACAGGTTCGGGAAACACCATATATTTT.

The chain links TRBV19 to TRBJ1-5; D is uncertain. The germline gives CDR1 LNHDA, CDR2 SQIVND (reference sequence). The V end lost 5 bases, the J end lost 5 bases, and 10 bases lay between the germline ends. The CDR3 has 13 amino acids. CDR3 in amino acids: CASSPQVDQPQHF. The CDR3 DNA is TGTGCCAGTAGTCCGCAAGTTGATCAGCCCCAGCATTTT.

The J gene is TRBJ2-7, the V gene TRBV20-1, with D perhaps TRBD1 (5 bases). V was shortened by 4 bases and J by 5 bases, with 9 bases between the two germline ends. CDR3 size: 11 residues. Germline values: CDR1 DFQATT, CDR2 SNEGSKA (reference sequence). Here the CDR3 DNA reads TGCAGTGCTAAGTCAGGGCACGAGCAGTACTTC. Protein product: CSAKSGHEQYF.

J is TRBJ1-3 and V is TRBV2; D remains unclear. Germline V gene lookup returns CDR1 SNHLY and CDR2 FYNNEI. V lost 5 bases, J lost 1 base, and 6 bases lay in between. The CDR3 has 13 amino acids. The CDR3 DNA is TGTGCCAGCAGTACCCCTTCTGGAAACACCATATATTTT. Residues: CASSTPSGNTIYF.

This clone was observed a single time. The chain uses TRBV5-1 and TRBJ2-2; maybe TRBD1 (6 bases). The CDR3 contains 14 residues. Trimming left V 4 bases short and J 3 bases short, with 10 bases between. CDR1 SGHRS and CDR2 YFSETQ come from the germline V gene. CDR3 in DNA: TGCGCCAGCAGCCTACAGGGATACACCGGGGAGCTGTTTTTT. Amino acids: CASSLQGYTGELFF.

J is TRBJ2-3 and V is TRBV5-4; D unclear. The germline gives CDR1 SGHNT, CDR2 YYREEE (reference sequence). The CDR3 has 11 residues. Trimming cost V 4 bases and J 0 bases, with 0 bases left between them. The CDR3 sequence is CASSSTDTQYF. The CDR3 DNA reads as TGTGCCAGCAGCAGCACAGATACGCAGTATTTT.

V is TRBV11-2 and J is TRBJ2-7; no firm D call. Germline loops: CDR1 SGHAT, CDR2 FQNNGV. This CDR3 has 14 amino acids. The V end lost 1 base, the J end lost 2 bases, and 9 bases lay between the germline ends. CDR3 loop: CASSLGPDPYEQYF. The CDR3 DNA reads TGTGCCAGCAGCTTAGGTCCCGACCCCTACGAGCAGTACTTC.

This clone was counted between two and nine times. The V call is TRBV29-1, the J call TRBJ2-1; 9 bases are shared with TRBD2. J was trimmed by 8 bases and V by 1 base; bases with no gene match: 15. CDR1 and CDR2 (germline): SQVTM, ANQGSEA. The CDR3 covers 17 residues. For the CDR3, the DNA is TGCAGCGTTGAAGTCTGGTTAGCGGGGGCCGCGTCGGATGAGCAGTTCTTC. It codes for CSVEVWLAGAASDEQFF.

DNA for the CDR3: TGTGCCAGCAGTTTTTCCCCGGCCTACAACTCCTACGAGCAGTACTTC. Encoded protein: CASSFSPAYNSYEQYF. The J gene is TRBJ2-7, the V gene TRBV27; D not certain. Germline V gene lookup returns CDR1 MNHEY and CDR2 SMNVEV (reference sequence). This CDR3 comprises 16 residues. Trimming removed 3 bases at V and 0 bases at J, with 15 bases between.

This clone was counted a few times. The chain employs TRBV7-9 and TRBJ1-1, with D maybe TRBD1 (5 bases). Germline lookup yields CDR1 SEHNR and CDR2 FQNEAQ (reference sequence). The CDR3 runs 14 residues. Trimming shortened V by 3 bases and J by 2 bases, and 10 bases separated the two germline ends. The CDR3 region has the DNA TGTGCCAGCAGCTTTCAGGGCCCCAACACTGAAGCTTTCTTT. Translation: CASSFQGPNTEAFF.

This chain links TRBV15 with TRBJ1-2; D remains unclear. This CDR3 spans 14 amino acids. Per the germline V gene, CDR1 is LNHNV and CDR2 is YYDKDF (reference sequence). Trimming took off 0 bases at V and 4 bases at J, with 9 bases between the two ends. The CDR3 protein is CATSRDPQGYGYTF. The DNA of the CDR3 is TGTGCCACCAGCAGAGATCCCCAAGGCTATGGCTACACCTTC.